The entry below gives a single TCR beta chain sequence along with its context. Seattle patients were enrolled during active infection and followed longitudinally. The CDR3 is 14 amino acids. The V segment lost 6 bases and the J segment 0 bases; nucleotides outside the gene matches: 0. Germline values: CDR1 LNHDA, CDR2 SQIVND (reference sequence). As processed by the authors: Amplification of reference gene primers provided the estimated nucleated cell counts. Only in-frame clones appear in the TCRdb table, and some are missing; sequencing was by immunoSEQ multiplex PCR. Clone size and V and J calls were adopted from that table, with D and trimming inferred from the DNA. The profile shows about 240,000 clones, around 81% of them singletons. This entry is derived from a study of blood T cell repertoires in COVID-19. At the level of the study: Samples representing acute and convalescent COVID-19 were sourced from the United States, Italy and Spain. Sample material is recorded as cDNA or gDNA derived from T cells, B-cell-depleted T cells, or PBMCs.

Material for sequencing was peripheral blood. The chain couples TRBV19 to TRBJ2-1; 9 bases line up with TRBD2. The origin of this receptor is a woman of 80 years or more with COVID-19, enrolled during active disease. The CDR3 DNA reads as TGTGCCAGTAGAGCGGGAGGCTCCTACAATGAGCAGTTCTTC. It codes for CASRAGGSYNEQFF.